These 27 T cell receptor beta chains were all obtained from the same sample, sequenced in a study of T cells in Graves' hyperthyroidism and ophthalmopathy. It was RNA transcripts that yielded the amplified TCR beta CDR3 regions. Carried out on the TCR CDR3, a first-round RT-PCR used the HTBI primer set. From the multiplex PCR reads, TCRdb called clonotypes with MiXCR, one entry per CDR3 protein. Of roughly 380,000 distinct CDR3 sequences listed, 15% to 20% are singletons. The sample was blood. These receptors all come from a woman aged 35 to 49 with Graves' ophthalmopathy.

This clonotype was recorded at least ten times. The CDR3 here is CAWRVQGGSYEQYF. The CDR3 DNA reads as TGTGCCTGGAGGGTACAGGGGGGGTCCTACGAGCAGTACTTC. The chain couples TRBV30 to TRBJ2-7, with D possibly matching TRBD1 (8 bases). Trimming removed 3 bases at V and 1 base at J, with 13 bases between. This CDR3 has 14 amino acids. Per the germline V gene, CDR1 is GTSNPN and CDR2 is SVGIG (reference sequence).

There are a few counts of this clonotype. The gene calls are TRBV29-1 and TRBJ1-2; D uncertain. Trimming took off 6 bases at V and 4 bases at J, with 9 bases between the two ends. CDR1 and CDR2 (germline): SQVTM, ANQGSEA. This CDR3 has 11 residues. The CDR3 is CSVASAYGYTF. CDR3 coding DNA: TGCAGCGTCGCTAGTGCCTATGGCTACACCTTC.

In its sample, this clonotype was seen many times. V usage is TRBV2 and J usage is TRBJ1-2; D might be TRBD1 (5 bases). With 6 bases removed from V and 5 bases from J, the gap between germline ends came to 13 bases. CDR3 length equals 13 residues. Looked up from germline, CDR1 is SNHLY and CDR2 is FYNNEI. In DNA form, the CDR3 reads TGTGCCAGCAGAGGGACGGACGTATATGGCTACACCTTC. It translates to CASRGTDVYGYTF.

At least ten counts were recorded for this clonotype. J is TRBJ1-1 and V is TRBV12-3 or TRBV12-4; D remains ambiguous. This CDR3 is built from 13 residues. V gave up 7 bases and J gave up 0 bases, with 9 bases separating them. The CDR3 here is CASTRLLNTEAFF. The CDR3 region has the DNA TGTGCCAGCACACGGCTTCTGAACACTGAAGCTTTCTTT.

This clonotype was detected only a few times. J is TRBJ1-3 and V is TRBV5-1; D is perhaps TRBD1 (5 bases). Trimming took 4 bases from V and 2 from J, leaving 10 bases between them. CDR3 size: 14 residues. Germline values: CDR1 SGHRS, CDR2 YFSETQ. The CDR3 loop reads CASSPTATGNTIYF. In nucleotides, the CDR3 is TGCGCCAGCAGCCCGACAGCCACTGGAAACACCATATATTTT.

This clonotype has ten or more counts. V usage is TRBV28 and J usage is TRBJ2-7; D remains ambiguous. Looked up from germline, CDR1 is MDHEN and CDR2 is SYDVKM. The V end lost 7 bases, the J end lost 3 bases, and 7 bases lay between the germline ends. The CDR3 is made up of 11 amino acids. The chain's CDR3 is CASKLNYEQYF. The CDR3 bases are TGTGCCAGCAAGCTTAACTACGAGCAGTACTTC. Supplemented by reference TRBV28 and TRBJ2-7, the full variable domain reads DVKVTQSSRYLVKRTGEKVFLECVQDMDHENMFWYRQDPGLGLRLIYFSYDVKMKEKGDIPEGYSVSREKKERFSLILESASTNQTSMYLCASKLNYEQYFGPGTRLTVT.

Ten or more counts support this clonotype. This rearrangement joins TRBV20-1 to TRBJ1-2, with D uncertain. This CDR3 is built from 12 residues. Germline lookup yields CDR1 DFQATT and CDR2 SNEGSKA (reference sequence). The ends were cut back, 3 bases at V and 4 bases at J, with 9 bases in the middle. For the CDR3, the DNA is TGCAGTGCTAGGCCCCGGGGCTATGGCTACACCTTC. Its protein product is CSARPRGYGYTF.

CDR3 in DNA: TGTGCCAGCCGCCCGGGGGGTAATGAAGCTTTCTTT. It specifies CASRPGGNEAFF. The chain has TRBV6-1 and TRBJ1-1, with D maybe TRBD1 (5 bases). CDR1 and CDR2 (germline): MNHNS, SASEGT. Trimming left V 8 bases short and J 7 bases short, with 14 bases between. The CDR3 has 12 residues.

The sample holds many counts of this clonotype. The chain combines TRBV12-3 or TRBV12-4 with TRBJ2-7; D is uncertain. The CDR3 has 15 amino acids. The germline V and J ends were trimmed by 5 bases and 0 bases, with 14 bases remaining between them. CDR3 in DNA: TGTGCCAGCAGTCCTCTGAGCGTCGGCTCCTACGAGCAGTACTTC. The encoded protein is CASSPLSVGSYEQYF.

This clonotype has at least ten counts. The chain combines TRBV4-2 with TRBJ2-7; 10 bases align to TRBD1. The junction had 3 bases not matched to a gene; V was cut back by 1 base and J by 3 bases. Germline CDR1 and CDR2: LGHNA and YNFKEQ. The CDR3 covers 15 residues. This CDR3 is CASSQGGTGDYEQYF. The CDR3 DNA sequence: TGTGCCAGCAGCCAAGGTGGGACAGGGGACTACGAGCAGTACTTC.

This clonotype was observed many times. The gene calls are TRBV7-2 and TRBJ2-5; the D gene could be TRBD1 or TRBD2 (6 bases each). V lost 2 bases to trimming and J lost 2 bases, with 12 bases between them. Germline V gives CDR1 SGHTA, CDR2 FQGNSA. The CDR3 sequence is 15 residues long. CDR3 protein: CASSLWGRGQETQYF. CDR3 DNA sequence: TGTGCCAGCAGCTTATGGGGGCGGGGACAAGAGACCCAGTACTTC.

This clonotype has ten or more counts. This rearrangement joins TRBV10-1 to TRBJ2-7; D perhaps matches TRBD2 (5 bases). The CDR3 is made up of 14 amino acids. V was shortened by 0 bases and J by 3 bases, with 9 bases between the two germline ends. Germline V gene sequence: CDR1 WNHNN, CDR2 SYGVQD (reference sequence). The CDR3 here is CASSESPGNYEQYF. Here the CDR3 DNA reads TGCGCCAGCAGTGAGTCGCCGGGGAACTACGAGCAGTACTTC.

As concerns this clonotype: This may come from a read error, since a much larger clone is one base off. The chain couples TRBV11-2 to TRBJ2-2, with 11 nucleotides matching TRBD2. The CDR3 is made up of 16 amino acids. Germline loops: CDR1 SGHAT, CDR2 FQNNGV. Unmatched junction bases numbered 11, after V lost 10 bases and J lost 4 bases. The CDR3 sequence: CAIIPPGLAVTGELFF. CDR3 nucleotide sequence: TGTGCCATCATCCCACCGGGACTAGCGGTCACCGGGGAGCTGTTTTTT.

This clonotype was observed many times. This chain connects TRBV20-1 to TRBJ2-7; D is ambiguous. The CDR3 has 13 residues. The ends were cut back, 3 bases at V and 2 bases at J, with 11 bases in the middle. Germline-derived CDR1 and CDR2 are DFQATT and SNEGSKA (reference sequence). The DNA of the CDR3 is TGCAGTGCTAGGGGGTCTAGAGCCTACGAGCAGTACTTC. This encodes CSARGSRAYEQYF.

This chain links TRBV30 with TRBJ2-7; possibly TRBD1 or TRBD2 for D (5 bases each). Trimming took off 7 bases at V and 0 bases at J, with 13 bases between the two ends. The CDR3 has 13 amino acids. Germline CDR1 reads GTSNPN; CDR2 reads SVGIG (reference sequence). The DNA for the CDR3 is TGTGCCTACGGGGACGGAGCCTCCTACGAGCAGTACTTC. Amino acid sequence: CAYGDGASYEQYF.

This clonotype has a count of ten or more. The rearrangement links TRBV7-8 to TRBJ1-1, with D perhaps TRBD1 (5 bases). V shed 0 bases and J shed 1 base, with 6 bases lying between them. The CDR3 contains 14 residues. Germline V gives CDR1 SGHVS, CDR2 FQNEAQ. The CDR3 loop reads CASSLATANTEAFF. The CDR3 nucleotides are TGTGCCAGCAGCTTAGCGACAGCGAACACTGAAGCTTTCTTT.

Many counts were recorded for this clonotype. The V gene is TRBV15, the J gene TRBJ2-2; the D gene is possibly TRBD1 (5 bases). V was clipped by 1 base and J by 7 bases, with 7 bases between them. This CDR3 contains 13 residues. CDR1 is LNHNV, CDR2 YYDKDF, per germline (reference sequence). The CDR3 sequence is CATSRGGVGELFF. CDR3 bases: TGTGCCACCAGCAGAGGGGGCGTCGGGGAGCTGTTTTTT.

This clonotype was seen many times. This chain uses TRBV10-2 with TRBJ2-5; D unclear. This CDR3 is built from 11 residues. The germline gives CDR1 WSHSY, CDR2 SAAADI. Trimming shortened V by 6 bases and J by 0 bases, and 2 bases separated the two germline ends. The DNA for the CDR3 is TGCGCCAGCAGGTACCAAGAGACCCAGTACTTC. Protein sequence: CASRYQETQYF.

This chain uses TRBV27 with TRBJ1-2; 7 bases are shared with TRBD1. The V gene's germline CDR1 is MNHEY and CDR2 SMNVEV (reference sequence). This CDR3 region has 15 residues. The V segment lost 2 bases and the J segment 0 bases; nucleotides outside the gene matches: 3. The CDR3 bases are TGTGCCAGCAGTTTACGACAGGGCACTAACTATGGCTACACCTTC. It codes for CASSLRQGTNYGYTF.

There are many counts of this clonotype. The chain uses TRBV20-1 and TRBJ2-5; 11 positions agree with TRBD1. Per germline, CDR1 DFQATT and CDR2 SNEGSKA (reference sequence). V shed 1 base and J 4 bases; nucleotides not matched to a gene: 8. This CDR3 region has 16 residues. DNA of the CDR3: TGCAGTGCTAGAGCGGGACAGGGGGTTGTGTCAGAGACCCAGTACTTC. Residues: CSARAGQGVVSETQYF.

This clonotype was recorded at least ten times. V gene TRBV28 combines with J gene TRBJ2-7, with 9 bases matching TRBD1. This CDR3 contains 15 residues. The J segment lost 2 bases and the V segment lost 5 bases, leaving 7 bases of the junction unmatched. CDR1 and CDR2 (germline): MDHEN, SYDVKM. CDR3 loop: CASSPNRGQTYEQYF. Here the CDR3 DNA reads TGTGCCAGCAGTCCTAACAGGGGGCAGACCTACGAGCAGTACTTC.

The CDR3 loop reads CASSLGLVVHEQYF. In DNA, the CDR3 is TGTGCCAGCAGCTTGGGACTAGTCGTCCACGAGCAGTACTTC. The V and J genes are TRBV5-6 and TRBJ2-7; TRBD2 is a possible D gene (6 bases). Germline V gives CDR1 SGHDT, CDR2 YYEEEE. The CDR3 runs 14 residues. V lost 0 bases to trimming and J lost 5 bases, with 12 bases between them.

This clonotype was seen at least ten times. This chain joins TRBV3-1 and TRBJ1-2, with D hard to call. The V and J ends lost 0 bases and 8 bases respectively, with 16 bases between them. Germline V gene lookup returns CDR1 LGHDT and CDR2 YNNKEL (reference sequence). The CDR3 is made up of 15 amino acids. The CDR3 region is CASSQEVRLPSGYTF. CDR3 nucleotides: TGTGCCAGCAGCCAAGAAGTAAGACTCCCCTCGGGCTACACCTTC.

There are many counts of this clonotype. The chain combines TRBV11-2 with TRBJ2-7; the D is unclear. CDR3 length: 13 residues. CDR1 is SGHAT, CDR2 FQNNGV, per germline. Trimming took 5 bases from V and 11 from J, leaving 19 bases between them. CDR3 nucleotides: TGTGCCAGCAGCCCTGGGATGACGGGTAGGGAGTACTTC. Translation: CASSPGMTGREYF.

Ten or more counts support this clonotype. V and J are TRBV29-1 and TRBJ2-2; tentative D call: TRBD1 (5 bases). Germline CDR1 and CDR2: SQVTM and ANQGSEA. This CDR3 contains 13 residues. Trimming left V 6 bases short and J 2 bases short, with 10 bases between. The CDR3 nucleotides are TGCAGCGTGGTAACAGGAAACACCGGGGAGCTGTTTTTT. Its protein is CSVVTGNTGELFF.

This clonotype was seen a handful of times. This chain joins TRBV2 and TRBJ2-7; TRBD1 might be the D (7 bases). There are 13 residues in the CDR3. Germline CDR1 reads SNHLY; CDR2 reads FYNNEI. V lost 8 bases and J 2 bases, leaving 13 bases between the germline ends. CDR3 nucleotides: TGTGCCAGCGGGCGGGACAGCACCTACGAGCAGTACTTC. It yields the protein CASGRDSTYEQYF.

The genes are TRBV28 and TRBJ2-7, with D hard to call. The V end was cut by 6 bases, the J end by 3 bases, with 18 bases between. The V gene's germline CDR1 is MDHEN and CDR2 SYDVKM. CDR3 length: 15 residues. This CDR3 is CASRSVVEHIYEQYF. CDR3 nucleotides: TGTGCCAGCAGATCCGTGGTTGAGCACATCTACGAGCAGTACTTC.